This T cell receptor beta chain was recovered during a study of Ad26.COV2.S vaccination and SARS-CoV-2 variants. Study details: Intramuscularly, Ad26.COV2.S was given either once or twice, 56 days apart. Regarding the study as a whole: From the TCR breadth and depth analyses, total T cell responses may have been underestimated.

Treatment indicated: 15 to 20 received Ad26.COV2.S at low or high dose, single or two shots; 5 received placebo; per-sample allocation not given. It was on day 63 after the first vaccine or placebo injection that samples were taken. Donation was by an adult aged 18-55 years who was in Boston. This clone appeared once. Antigen: not known. Only in-frame clones appear in the TCRdb table, and some are missing; sequencing was by immunoSEQ multiplex PCR. The table lists some 480,000 clones, 87% of them singletons. The material was peripheral blood, obtained in a trial of Ad26.COV2.S vaccine versus placebo. The receptor was derived from a person between 18 and 65 years old who received the Ad26.COV2.S COVID-19 vaccine or a placebo.

CDR3 sequence reads: CASSERQGGLFF. CDR3 coding DNA: TGTGCCAGCAGTGAGCGACAGGGGGGGTTGTTTTTT. This rearrangement joins TRBV6-1 to TRBJ2-2, with 9 positions matching TRBD1. CDR3 length equals 12 residues. Germline CDR1 reads MNHNS; CDR2 reads SASEGT. Losses at the gene ends were 3 bases for V and 15 bases for J; bases not matched to a gene: 5.